This passage covers 15 T cell receptor beta chains from one sample sequenced in a study of T cells expressing NK-cell markers. TCRdb re-called the 5' RACE reads; one entry per CDR3 protein, DNA not given. The repertoire table contains roughly 160,000 distinct CDR3 sequences. Input material: blood T cells: a sorted CD56 or NKG2C T cell subset, CD4+ or CD8+ T cells, or bulk PBMC T cells (not recorded which). The receptors here all came from a man between 18 and 69 years old in good health.

This sequence joins TRBV5-6 and TRBJ1-5; TCRdb indicates TRBD1, and absent DNA this call remains unverified. This CDR3 region has 14 residues. Germline CDR1 reads SGHDT; CDR2 reads YYEEEE. The CDR3 sequence: CASSSDRDNQPQHF.

V is TRBV28 and J is TRBJ1-3. The CDR3 has 15 residues. From germline, CDR1 is MDHEN and CDR2 SYDVKM. CDR3 loop: CASSPDRRSGNTIYF.

This chain connects TRBV6-1 to TRBJ2-2; as DNA is missing, the TRBD2 call by TCRdb cannot be tested. The CDR3 contains 16 residues. Germline V gene lookup returns CDR1 MNHNS and CDR2 SASEGT. CDR3 sequence: CASSETPTRATGELFF.

V is TRBV2 and J is TRBJ2-7; TCRdb reports TRBD1, a call that lacks DNA to check it against. The CDR3 loop spans 12 amino acids. Germline CDR1 reads SNHLY; CDR2 reads FYNNEI. The CDR3 spells CASRDVGAEQYF.

The J gene is TRBJ2-2, the V gene TRBV6-2 or TRBV6-3; checking the TCRdb D call of TRBD2 is not possible without DNA. CDR1 MNHEY and CDR2 SVGEGT come from the germline V gene. The CDR3 is made up of 14 amino acids. This CDR3 reads CASSYSIEGGELFF.

The rearrangement uses TRBV5-1 and TRBJ1-2; TCRdb indicates TRBD1, and absent DNA this call remains unverified. Looked up from germline, CDR1 is SGHRS and CDR2 is YFSETQ. This CDR3 region has 14 residues. This CDR3 is CASSLGTGNYGYTF.

The chain links TRBV7-9 to TRBJ2-7. Germline V gene lookup returns CDR1 SEHNR and CDR2 FQNEAQ (reference sequence). There are 16 residues in the CDR3. This CDR3 reads CASSSPDLLGTYEQYF.

V gene TRBV6-2 or TRBV6-3 combines with J gene TRBJ2-1; TCRdb selects TRBD2, and the lack of DNA leaves this call unchecked. CDR3 length: 16 amino acids. CDR1 is MNHEY and CDR2 is SVGEGT in the germline V gene. The CDR3 loop is CASRGWTSGVYNEQFF.

The chain carries TRBV7-9 and TRBJ2-1; absent DNA, TCRdb's TRBD1 call cannot be checked. CDR1 is SEHNR, CDR2 FQNEAQ, per germline (reference sequence). The CDR3 is 15 residues long. This CDR3 is CASSPRDRVGNEQFF.

V usage is TRBV5-6 and J usage is TRBJ2-7; TCRdb picks TRBD1, but there is no DNA to check that call. Germline lookup yields CDR1 SGHDT and CDR2 YYEEEE. The CDR3 totals 13 residues. CDR3 amino acids: CASSLAGWGEQYF.

V usage is TRBV5-1 and J usage is TRBJ2-2; TCRdb designates TRBD1, a call that cannot be tested without DNA. Germline assignment: CDR1 SGHRS and CDR2 YFSETQ. The CDR3 is made up of 22 amino acids. The CDR3 loop reads CASSSHRLRQAWTYWRPGELFF.

This chain connects TRBV9 to TRBJ2-3. This CDR3 region has 16 residues. The germline V gene encodes CDR1 SGDLS and CDR2 YYNGEE. The CDR3 sequence is CASSVAGLAGPDTQYF.

The V gene is TRBV18, the J gene TRBJ2-1; TCRdb's assignment of TRBD1 cannot be checked, as there is no DNA. Germline V lookup: CDR1 KGHSH, CDR2 LQKENI. The CDR3 spans 14 residues. This CDR3 reads CASSPGTGGYEQFF.

The chain is built from TRBV19 and TRBJ1-4. From germline, CDR1 is LNHDA and CDR2 SQIVND (reference sequence). The CDR3 spans 15 residues. The CDR3 sequence is CASSIDSQMDEKLFF.

This chain uses TRBV6-1 with TRBJ2-1. The CDR3 extends over 15 amino acids. Germline V gene lookup returns CDR1 MNHNS and CDR2 SASEGT. The CDR3 sequence: CASSESLASWNEQFF.